This is a list of T cell receptor beta chains from one sample in a study of tumor-infiltrating lymphocytes in localized non-small cell lung cancer. Using immunoSEQ multiplex PCR, the repertoire was profiled, and TCRdb retains in-frame clones only, with some absent. The sample has 10,000 or so clones, about 77% seen once. The sequencing input was uninvolved lung tissue not adjacent to the tumor. The receptors were gathered from a human donor with non-small cell lung cancer. The CDR3 runs from the conserved cysteine through the conserved F or W. The D gene is left open where the match is weak. Expanded clones are given a class, and other clones once, few, many or no size at all.

TRBV5-1,-,TRBJ2-7,-,TGCGCCAGCAGCTTATCAAGCTACGAGCAGTACTTC,CASSLSSYEQYF
TRBV13,-,TRBJ2-7,TRBD1,TGTGCCAGCACCGGGACAGGAGGCTACGAGCAGTACTTC,CASTGTGGYEQYF
TRBV11-2,-,TRBJ2-3,-,TGTGCCAGCAGCTTAAATAGTGGCAGGGGTGCAGATACGCAGTATTTT,CASSLNSGRGADTQYF
TRBV7-2,-,TRBJ2-3,-,TGTGCCAGCAGCTTAGCCTCTACACCTAGCACAGATACGCAGTATTTT,CASSLASTPSTDTQYF
TRBV6-1,-,TRBJ2-3,-,TGTGCCAGCAGTGAAAGGGGGGGGCTTAGCACAGATACGCAGTATTTT,CASSERGGLSTDTQYF
TRBV12-5,-,TRBJ2-7,TRBD1,TGTGCTAGTGGGCCGGGACAGCCGACGGAGCAGTACTTC,CASGPGQPTEQYF
TRBV7-8,-,TRBJ2-6,-,TGTGCCAGCAGCTTAGGGGGCTCCGGGGCCAACGTCCTGACTTTC,CASSLGGSGANVLTF
TRBV10-3,few,TRBJ1-1,TRBD1,TGTGCCATCAGGACAGGGGGCGGGAGCACTGAAGCTTTCTTT,CAIRTGGGSTEAFF
TRBV9,few,TRBJ1-2,-,TGTGCCAGCAGCGTAGTGGGGGAAAACTATGGCTACACCTTC,CASSVVGENYGYTF
TRBV29-1,-,TRBJ2-5,-,TGCAGCGTTGAACCGGGGACAAGCCAGGAGACCCAGTACTTC,CSVEPGTSQETQYF
TRBV5-5,-,TRBJ2-2,-,TGTGCCAGCAGCCAGGACAGTCAACGGGTCACCGGGGAGCTGTTTTTT,CASSQDSQRVTGELFF
TRBV5-1,once,TRBJ1-2,TRBD1,TGCGCCAGCTCGTCGGACAGGGGCTATGGCTACACCTTC,CASSSDRGYGYTF
TRBV6-4,once,TRBJ2-3,TRBD2,TGTGCCAGCAGTGACGGAGCGGGGGGGCAAGATACGCAGTATTTT,CASSDGAGGQDTQYF
TRBV4-1,-,TRBJ2-5,TRBD1,TGCGCCAGCAGCCTCAAAGAGGGACAGGCCGGGGAGACCCAGTACTTC,CASSLKEGQAGETQYF
TRBV6-6,-,TRBJ1-6,TRBD1,TGTGCCAGCAAGACAGGGTCTAGCTCCTATAATTCACCCCTCCACTTT,CASKTGSSSYNSPLHF
TRBV29-1,once,TRBJ2-3,-,TGCAGCGTTGATACGGGGGGCCTCTTGAACACAGATACGCAGTATTTT,CSVDTGGLLNTDTQYF
TRBV30,once,TRBJ1-4,-,TGTGCCTGGAGTGGGGCCAAAAAACTGTTTTTT,CAWSGAKKLFF
TRBV5-6,-,TRBJ2-7,-,TGTGCCAGCAGCTTGAGGGGCTACGAGCAGTACTTC,CASSLRGYEQYF
TRBV2,-,TRBJ1-5,-,TGTGCCAGCAGTGTTTTCTCGAATCAGCCCCAGCATTTT,CASSVFSNQPQHF
TRBV7-2,few,TRBJ2-3,-,TGTGCCAGCAGCTTTGAGAGTGCGCAGTATTTT,CASSFESAQYF
TRBV2,-,TRBJ2-3,TRBD2,TGTGCCAGCAATCGGGGGGAGACCACAGATACGCAGTATTTT,CASNRGETTDTQYF
TRBV6-1,-,TRBJ1-2,-,TGTGCCAGTCTAGGGCTCGGGGGCTATGGCTACACCTTC,CASLGLGGYGYTF
TRBV13,once,TRBJ1-1,-,TGTGCCAGCAGCGCCCGGGGAGGCACTGAAGCTTTCTTT,CASSARGGTEAFF
TRBV19,-,TRBJ1-6,-,TGTGCCAGTAGTATGGGAGGGACCACCTATAATTCACCCCTCCACTTT,CASSMGGTTYNSPLHF
TRBV5-1,-,TRBJ1-1,-,TGCGCCAGCAGCCAACGGACGGCGAACACTGAAGCTTTCTTT,CASSQRTANTEAFF
TRBV6-5,-,TRBJ2-1,TRBD2,TGTGCCAGCAGCCCGGGACTAGCGGGGAACAATGAGCAGTTCTTC,CASSPGLAGNNEQFF
TRBV10-3,few,TRBJ1-2,TRBD1,TGTGCCATCAGTGAGGTCTTGGACAGGGAATTTGCCTACACCTTC,CAISEVLDREFAYTF
TRBV2,-,TRBJ2-7,TRBD2,TGTGCCAGCAGTGGAAGCGGGGGCGGGTCCTACGAGCAGTACTTC,CASSGSGGGSYEQYF